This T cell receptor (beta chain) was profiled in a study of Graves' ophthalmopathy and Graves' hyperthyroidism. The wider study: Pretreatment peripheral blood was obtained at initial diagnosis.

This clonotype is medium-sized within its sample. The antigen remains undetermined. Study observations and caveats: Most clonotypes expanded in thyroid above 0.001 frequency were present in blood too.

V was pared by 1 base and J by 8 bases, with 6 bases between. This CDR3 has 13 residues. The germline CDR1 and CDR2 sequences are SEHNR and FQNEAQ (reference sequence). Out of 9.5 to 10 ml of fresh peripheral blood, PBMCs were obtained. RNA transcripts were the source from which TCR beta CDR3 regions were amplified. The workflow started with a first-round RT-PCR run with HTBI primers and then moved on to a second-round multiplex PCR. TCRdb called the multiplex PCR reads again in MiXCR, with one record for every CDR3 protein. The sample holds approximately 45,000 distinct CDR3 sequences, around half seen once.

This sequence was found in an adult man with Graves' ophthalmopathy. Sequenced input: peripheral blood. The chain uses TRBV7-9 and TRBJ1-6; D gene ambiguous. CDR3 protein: CASSLEEDSPLHF. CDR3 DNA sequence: TGTGCCAGCAGCTTAGAGGAGGATTCACCCCTCCACTTT.